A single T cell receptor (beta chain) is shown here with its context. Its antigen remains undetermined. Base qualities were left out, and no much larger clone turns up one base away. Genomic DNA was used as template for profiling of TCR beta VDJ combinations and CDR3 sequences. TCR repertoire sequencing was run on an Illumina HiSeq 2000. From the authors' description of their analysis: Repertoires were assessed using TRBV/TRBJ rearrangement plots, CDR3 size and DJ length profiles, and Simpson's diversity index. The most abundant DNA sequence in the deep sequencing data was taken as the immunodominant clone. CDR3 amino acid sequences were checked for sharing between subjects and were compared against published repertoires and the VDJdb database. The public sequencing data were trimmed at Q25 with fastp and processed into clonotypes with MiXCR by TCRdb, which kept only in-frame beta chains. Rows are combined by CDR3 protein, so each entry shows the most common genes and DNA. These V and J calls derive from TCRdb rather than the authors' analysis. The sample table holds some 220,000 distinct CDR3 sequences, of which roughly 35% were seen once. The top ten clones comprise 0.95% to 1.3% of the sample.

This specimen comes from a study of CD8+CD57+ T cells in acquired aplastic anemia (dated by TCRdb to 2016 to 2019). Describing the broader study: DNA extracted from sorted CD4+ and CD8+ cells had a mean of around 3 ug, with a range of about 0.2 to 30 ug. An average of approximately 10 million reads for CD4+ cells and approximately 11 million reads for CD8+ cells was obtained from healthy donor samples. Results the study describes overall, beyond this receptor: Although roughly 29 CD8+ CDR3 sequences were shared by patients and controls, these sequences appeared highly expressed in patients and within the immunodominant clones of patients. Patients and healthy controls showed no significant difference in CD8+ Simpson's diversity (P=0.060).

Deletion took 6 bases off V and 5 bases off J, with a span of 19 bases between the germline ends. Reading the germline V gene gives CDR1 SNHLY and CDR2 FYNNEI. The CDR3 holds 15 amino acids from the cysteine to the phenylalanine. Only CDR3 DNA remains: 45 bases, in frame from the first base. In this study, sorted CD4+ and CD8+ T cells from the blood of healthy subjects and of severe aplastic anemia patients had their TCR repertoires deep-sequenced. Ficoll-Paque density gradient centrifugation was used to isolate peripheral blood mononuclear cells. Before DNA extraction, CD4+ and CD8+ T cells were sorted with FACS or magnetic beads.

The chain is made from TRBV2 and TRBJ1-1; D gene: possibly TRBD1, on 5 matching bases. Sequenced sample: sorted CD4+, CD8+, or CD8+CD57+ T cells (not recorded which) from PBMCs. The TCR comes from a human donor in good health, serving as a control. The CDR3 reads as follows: CASSLNGGGGTEAFF. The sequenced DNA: TGTGCCAGCAGCTTGAACGGCGGGGGGGGAACTGAAGCTTTCTTT.